Presented here are 32 T cell receptor beta chains from one specimen sequenced in a study of blood T cell repertoires in COVID-19. Only in-frame clones appear in the TCRdb table, and some are missing; sequencing was by immunoSEQ multiplex PCR. The sample has about 58,000 clones, about four fifths seen once. The sample consisted of peripheral blood. These receptors were taken from a human donor in a cohort sampled during active COVID-19.

V gene TRBV3-1 (or the pseudogene TRBV3-2) combines with J gene TRBJ1-1; 8 bases are shared with TRBD1. Germline V CDR1 and CDR2: LGHDT, YNNKEL (reference sequence). The CDR3 consists of 15 residues. J gave up 1 base and V 4 bases, and 5 bases lay outside the gene matches. The CDR3 DNA reads TGTGCCAGCAGCCCCGGGACAGGAAAGAACACTGAAGCTTTCTTT. Translation: CASSPGTGKNTEAFF.

The rearrangement uses TRBV29-1 and TRBJ1-1; 8 bases agree with TRBD1. Trimming at V came to 5 bases and at J to 5 bases, leaving 1 base not matched to a gene. CDR3 size: 11 residues. Germline loops: CDR1 SQVTM, CDR2 ANQGSEA. Here the CDR3 DNA reads TGCAGCGTTAACAGGGGGACTGAAGCTTTCTTT. It is translated as CSVNRGTEAFF.

The chain combines TRBV6-5 with TRBJ1-6, with TRBD1 identical over 9 bases. Germline V lookup: CDR1 MNHEY, CDR2 SVGAGI. J lost 5 bases, V lost 8 bases, and 4 bases had no gene match. The CDR3 sequence is 14 residues long. Written as DNA, the CDR3 is TGTGCCAGCGGGGGACAGGGAGATAATTCACCCCTCCACTTT. As protein: CASGGQGDNSPLHF.

The rearrangement links TRBV15 to TRBJ1-1; D is perhaps TRBD1 (6 bases). V lost 3 bases to trimming and J lost 3 bases, with 14 bases between them. Germline V gives CDR1 LNHNV, CDR2 YYDKDF (reference sequence). This CDR3 comprises 15 residues. CDR3 in amino acids: CATSRQGPGDTEAFF. The CDR3 nucleotides read TGTGCCACCAGCAGGCAAGGTCCAGGGGACACTGAAGCTTTCTTT. Drawing the rest from reference TRBV15 and TRBJ1-1, the complete variable domain is DAMVIQNPRYQVTQFGKPVTLSCSQTLNHNVMYWYQQKSSQAPKLLFHYYDKDFNNEADTPDNFQSRRPNTSFCFLDIRSPGLGDTAMYLCATSRQGPGDTEAFFGQGTRLTVV.

CDR3 loop: CASSPPHGEGGANVLTF. The CDR3 DNA sequence: TGTGCCAGCAGCCCCCCCCACGGGGAAGGTGGGGCCAACGTCCTGACTTTC. The chain has TRBV14 and TRBJ2-6; a possible D gene is TRBD2 (5 bases). Germline CDR1 SGHDN, CDR2 FVKESK. The CDR3 spans 17 residues. The V end was cut by 4 bases, the J end by 3 bases, with 16 bases between.

J is TRBJ2-3 and V is TRBV4-2; 8 bases are a match to TRBD1. The trim removed 5 bases at V and 0 bases at J, leaving 16 bases unmatched. CDR3 length: 19 amino acids. CDR1 is LGHNA, CDR2 YNFKEQ, per germline. CDR3 sequence: CASSDRGRGGVNSTDTQYF. The DNA of the CDR3 is TGTGCCAGCAGCGACAGGGGAAGGGGCGGCGTAAATAGCACAGATACGCAGTATTTT.

The chain combines TRBV18 with TRBJ2-1; D gene unclear. The CDR3 loop spans 16 amino acids. Germline CDR1 KGHSH, CDR2 LQKENI. Trimming shortened V by 0 bases and J by 0 bases, and 9 bases separated the two germline ends. Here the CDR3 DNA reads TGTGCCAGCTCACCACCGTTTTCTAGCTCCTACAATGAGCAGTTCTTC. Translated: CASSPPFSSSYNEQFF.

This clone has just a few counts. The chain couples TRBV11-2 to TRBJ2-7; 7 positions agree with TRBD1. The germline V gene has CDR1 SGHAT and CDR2 FQNNGV. The CDR3 contains 13 residues. Trimming took 5 bases from V and 3 from J; bases not matched to a gene: 4. The CDR3 nucleotides read TGTGCCAGCAGCATGACAGGGTTCTACGAGCAGTACTTC. Translation gives CASSMTGFYEQYF.

This chain connects TRBV11-2 to TRBJ2-7, with a possible D match to TRBD1 (5 bases). V dropped 2 bases and J dropped 5 bases, with 10 bases sitting between them. CDR1 and CDR2 from the germline V gene are SGHAT and FQNNGV. The CDR3 is 13 amino acids. CDR3 bases: TGTGCCAGCAGCTTACCAGGGATCCACGAGCAGTACTTC. Amino acid sequence: CASSLPGIHEQYF. Full variable domain (rest looked up from reference TRBV11-2 and TRBJ2-7): EAGVAQSPRYKIIEKRQSVAFWCNPISGHATLYWYQQILGQGPKLLIQFQNNGVVDDSQLPKDRFSAERLKGVDSTLKIQPAKLEDSAVYLCASSLPGIHEQYFGPGTRLTVT.

CDR3 residues: CASSLASVLEWANVLTF. DNA for the CDR3: TGTGCCAGCAGCTTAGCATCCGTTTTGGAGTGGGCCAACGTCCTGACTTTC. The chain uses TRBV7-9 and TRBJ2-6; D unclear. The V gene lost 0 bases and the J gene lost 5 bases, with 14 bases spanning the gap. This CDR3 contains 17 residues. Germline V CDR1 and CDR2: SEHNR, FQNEAQ (reference sequence). Full variable domain (rest looked up from reference TRBV7-9 and TRBJ2-6): DTGVSQNPRHKITKRGQNVTFRCDPISEHNRLYWYRQTLGQGPEFLTYFQNEAQLEKSRLLSDRFSAERPKGSFSTLEIQRTEQGDSAMYLCASSLASVLEWANVLTFGAGSRLTVL.

This chain uses TRBV4-1 with TRBJ1-1; weak D call: TRBD1 (6 bases). Trimming left V 3 bases short and J 4 bases short, with 12 bases between. Germline assignment: CDR1 MGHRA and CDR2 YSYEKL. The CDR3 consists of 14 residues. In DNA form, the CDR3 reads TGCGCCAGCAGCCAGGAACAGGGATTCACTGAAGCTTTCTTT. Encoded protein: CASSQEQGFTEAFF.

This chain links TRBV7-6 with TRBJ2-7; weak D call: TRBD2 (6 bases). Per germline, CDR1 SGHVS and CDR2 FNYEAQ. There are 20 residues in the CDR3. Trimming took off 1 base at V and 2 bases at J, with 27 bases between the two ends. This CDR3 is CASSLVPGSGQLGRPYEQYF. DNA of the CDR3: TGTGCCAGCAGCTTAGTCCCCGGGAGCGGCCAGTTGGGAAGGCCCTACGAGCAGTACTTC.

This chain uses TRBV5-1 with TRBJ1-5; possible D gene TRBD1, 5 bases. The CDR3 contains 15 residues. V lost 4 bases and J 6 bases, leaving 17 bases between the germline ends. Germline-derived CDR1 and CDR2 are SGHRS and YFSETQ. CDR3 in DNA: TGCGCCAGCAGCCTAGCAGGAGGGGTGGCTCAGCCCCAGCATTTT. It yields the protein CASSLAGGVAQPQHF.

The chain uses TRBV28 and TRBJ1-4; weak D call: TRBD1 (6 bases). This CDR3 region has 14 residues. V was pared by 6 bases and J by 8 bases, with 16 bases between. From germline, CDR1 is MDHEN and CDR2 SYDVKM. CDR3 nucleotides: TGTGCCAGCAGCTTAATCAGGGGCGGGGAAAAACTGTTTTTT. Its protein is CASSLIRGGEKLFF.

This clone was seen more than once but under ten times. The genes are TRBV6-5 and TRBJ1-1; TRBD1 might be the D (6 bases). The length of the CDR3 is 13 residues. Trimming cost V 6 bases and J 4 bases, with 12 bases left between them. Germline V CDR1 and CDR2: MNHEY, SVGAGI. The CDR3 protein is CASSSGQTTEAFF. CDR3 DNA: TGTGCCAGCAGCTCCGGACAGACCACTGAAGCTTTCTTT.

This clone was counted between two and nine times. The CDR3 bases are TGTGCCAGCAGCCGAGGGGCGCTAGCGGGGAGATTTGGGGCCAACGTCCTGACTTTC. As protein: CASSRGALAGRFGANVLTF. The V gene is TRBV7-9, the J gene TRBJ2-6; 9 bases align to TRBD2. The germline CDR1 and CDR2 sequences are SEHNR and FQNEAQ (reference sequence). The CDR3 consists of 19 residues. The trim removed 5 bases at V and 3 bases at J, leaving 14 bases unmatched.

This chain links TRBV27 with TRBJ1-6, with 8 bases fitting TRBD1. Looked up from germline, CDR1 is MNHEY and CDR2 is SMNVEV (reference sequence). V was clipped by 6 bases and J by 9 bases; unmatched bases: 7. The CDR3 length is 14 residues. CDR3 loop: CASRTQGDGSPLHF. DNA of the CDR3: TGTGCCAGCAGAACACAGGGGGACGGTTCACCCCTCCACTTT.

The chain uses TRBV18 and TRBJ1-4; no definite D call. V lost 8 bases to trimming and J lost 5 bases, with 9 bases between them. Per germline, CDR1 KGHSH and CDR2 LQKENI. This CDR3 has 12 residues. CDR3: CASHEENEKLFF. Here the CDR3 DNA reads TGTGCCAGCCACGAGGAGAATGAAAAACTGTTTTTT.

The chain carries TRBV5-1 and TRBJ2-7; 11 bases agree with TRBD2. CDR1 and CDR2 (germline): SGHRS, YFSETQ. J lost 5 bases, V lost 1 base, and 11 bases had no gene match. CDR3 length: 17 amino acids. The CDR3 sequence: CASSLTSGGTLSHEQYF. The CDR3, as DNA: TGCGCCAGCAGCTTGACTAGCGGGGGCACCTTGAGCCACGAGCAGTACTTC.

The chain couples TRBV5-5 to TRBJ2-7, with TRBD1 identical over 11 bases. Trimming cost V 0 bases and J 7 bases; bases outside gene matches: 6. This CDR3 spans 15 amino acids. Germline values: CDR1 SGHKS, CDR2 YYEKEE (reference sequence). CDR3 protein: CASSLVWTGGGEQYF. Here the CDR3 DNA reads TGTGCCAGCAGCTTGGTGTGGACAGGGGGCGGAGAGCAGTACTTC.

This clone occurred once. The V and J genes are TRBV7-8 and TRBJ1-2; 8 bases line up with TRBD1. The CDR3 spans 14 residues. J gave up 7 bases and V 5 bases, and 9 bases lay outside the gene matches. Germline loops: CDR1 SGHVS, CDR2 FQNEAQ. Here the CDR3 DNA reads TGTGCCAGCAGCATCCCCGGACAGGGAGCTGGCTACACCTTC. Translating gives CASSIPGQGAGYTF.

This clone was seen once. The chain links TRBV6-2 or TRBV6-3 to TRBJ2-4; 8 bases map to TRBD2. J was trimmed by 1 base and V by 0 bases; bases with no gene match: 14. There are 20 residues in the CDR3. The germline CDR1 and CDR2 sequences are MNHEY and SVGEGT. CDR3 bases: TGTGCCAGCAGTTACTCCGGTACGGGGGGGCACCGTCTGGCCAAAAACATTCAGTACTTC. Translation gives CASSYSGTGGHRLAKNIQYF.

This chain uses TRBV11-1 with TRBJ1-1; a possible D gene is TRBD1 (6 bases). The CDR3 is made up of 14 amino acids. Trimming took 5 bases from V and 5 from J, leaving 15 bases between them. Germline CDR1 is SGHAT and CDR2 is FQDESV (reference sequence). CDR3 protein: CASSPGQSWTEAFF. CDR3 sequence (DNA): TGTGCCAGCAGCCCCGGACAGAGCTGGACTGAAGCTTTCTTT.

This clone was detected once. J is TRBJ1-5 and V is TRBV24-1; no firm D call. Germline lookup yields CDR1 KGHDR and CDR2 SFDVKD. Between the trimmed V and J ends, which lost 6 bases and 0 bases, there was a span of 11 bases. The CDR3 runs 15 residues. CDR3 loop: CATSRGDGSNQPQHF. For the CDR3, the DNA is TGTGCCACCAGTAGAGGCGATGGTAGCAATCAGCCCCAGCATTTT.

V gene TRBV19 combines with J gene TRBJ1-5; a possible D gene is TRBD1 (5 bases). From germline, CDR1 is LNHDA and CDR2 SQIVND (reference sequence). The CDR3 spans 16 residues. Between the trimmed V and J ends, which lost 3 bases and 2 bases, there was a span of 14 bases. Here the CDR3 reads CASSMDPGRGNQPQHF. CDR3 coding DNA: TGTGCCAGTAGTATGGACCCAGGGAGGGGCAATCAGCCCCAGCATTTT.

This chain uses TRBV5-1 with TRBJ2-5; D uncertain. CDR1 and CDR2 from the germline V gene are SGHRS and YFSETQ. With 0 bases removed from V and 1 base from J, the gap between germline ends came to 7 bases. This CDR3 has 14 amino acids. The CDR3 nucleotides are TGCGCCAGCAGCTTGGATAGCAGCCAAGAGACCCAGTACTTC. Residues: CASSLDSSQETQYF.

The rearrangement links TRBV30 to TRBJ1-4; 10 nucleotides align to TRBD1. This CDR3 spans 13 amino acids. Germline V gene lookup returns CDR1 GTSNPN and CDR2 SVGIG (reference sequence). Trimming removed 3 bases from V and 5 bases from J; junction bases left unmatched: 0. Here the CDR3 reads CAWRDRGNEKLFF. CDR3 DNA: TGTGCCTGGAGGGACAGGGGGAATGAAAAACTGTTTTTT.

This clone has a count of ten or more. The CDR3 protein is CAWSVASRSEQYF. In nucleotides, the CDR3 is TGTGCCTGGAGTGTTGCTAGTCGTTCCGAGCAGTACTTC. The gene calls are TRBV30 and TRBJ2-7; D remains unclear. The CDR3 has 13 amino acids. CDR1 GTSNPN and CDR2 SVGIG come from the germline V gene (reference sequence). Trimming removed 0 bases at V and 6 bases at J, with 12 bases between. The variable domain in full, with the rest retrieved from reference TRBV30 and TRBJ2-7, is SQTIHQWPATLVQPVGSPLSLECTVEGTSNPNLYWYRQAAGRGLQLLFYSVGIGQISSEVPQNLSASRPQDRQFILSSKKLLLSDSGFYLCAWSVASRSEQYFGPGTRLTVT.

The chain employs TRBV2 and TRBJ2-7; 9 bases agree with TRBD1. J was trimmed by 5 bases and V by 4 bases; bases with no gene match: 6. The CDR3 consists of 14 residues. Germline V gene sequence: CDR1 SNHLY, CDR2 FYNNEI. This CDR3 is CASSVNRGLDEQYF. CDR3 DNA sequence: TGTGCCAGCAGTGTTAACAGGGGGCTGGACGAGCAGTACTTC.

The V call is TRBV12-3 or TRBV12-4, the J call TRBJ1-2; 7 nucleotides line up with TRBD1. With V trimmed by 4 bases and J by 4 bases, 3 bases remained unmatched. The CDR3 has 13 residues. This chain's CDR3 is CASSSDRTYGYTF. The CDR3 coding sequence is TGTGCCAGCAGTTCGGACAGGACCTATGGCTACACCTTC.

This clone came up once. The chain links TRBV5-4 to TRBJ1-1; the D gene is possibly TRBD1 (5 bases). CDR1 is SGHNT and CDR2 is YYREEE in the germline V gene (reference sequence). CDR3 length: 14 amino acids. Trimming pared 4 bases from V and 0 bases from J, leaving 10 bases between. The DNA of the CDR3 is TGTGCCAGCAGCCAGACAGCAATGAACACTGAAGCTTTCTTT. Translated, it gives CASSQTAMNTEAFF.

V is TRBV6-5 and J is TRBJ2-1; 8 bases match TRBD1. In germline, CDR1 is MNHEY, CDR2 SVGAGI. With 6 bases clipped from V and 10 bases from J, the junction kept 14 bases outside the gene matches. The CDR3 is 15 residues long. The CDR3, as DNA: TGTGCCAGCAGCTACGGGACAGGAGCGGTCTACGAGCAGTTCTTC. This translates into CASSYGTGAVYEQFF.